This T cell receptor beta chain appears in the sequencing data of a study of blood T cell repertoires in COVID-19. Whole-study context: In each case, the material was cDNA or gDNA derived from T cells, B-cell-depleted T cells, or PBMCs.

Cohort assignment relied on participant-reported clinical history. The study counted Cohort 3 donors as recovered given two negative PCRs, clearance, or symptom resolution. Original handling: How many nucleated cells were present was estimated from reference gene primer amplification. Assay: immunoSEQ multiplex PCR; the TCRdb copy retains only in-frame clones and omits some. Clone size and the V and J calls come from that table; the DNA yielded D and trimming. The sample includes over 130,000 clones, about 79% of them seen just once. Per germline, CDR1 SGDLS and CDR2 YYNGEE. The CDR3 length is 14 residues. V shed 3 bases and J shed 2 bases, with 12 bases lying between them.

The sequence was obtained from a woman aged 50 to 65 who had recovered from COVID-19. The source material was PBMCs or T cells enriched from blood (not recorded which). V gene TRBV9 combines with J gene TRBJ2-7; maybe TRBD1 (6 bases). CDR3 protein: CASSGAGAAYEQYF. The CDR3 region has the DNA TGTGCCAGCAGCGGGGCAGGGGCCGCCTACGAGCAGTACTTC.